This paragraph reports one TCR beta chain. The CDR3 has 13 residues. The germline gives CDR1 GTSNPN, CDR2 SVGIG (reference sequence). V was pared by 2 bases and J by 3 bases, with 8 bases between. This specimen comes from a study of T cell changes during pregnancy in multiple sclerosis. The method was immunoSEQ multiplex PCR; TCRdb's version includes in-frame clones alone and lacks a portion of them. The sample includes approximately 98,000 clones, just over 90% of them seen just once. The TCR comes from a female donor in good health, enrolled as a control in a pregnancy study. J is TRBJ1-3 and V is TRBV30; possible D gene TRBD1, 5 bases. The sample in question was peripheral blood, obtained after pregnancy. CDR3 residues: CAWSKGFGNTIYF. The CDR3, as DNA: TGTGCCTGGAGTAAGGGGTTTGGAAACACCATATATTTT.